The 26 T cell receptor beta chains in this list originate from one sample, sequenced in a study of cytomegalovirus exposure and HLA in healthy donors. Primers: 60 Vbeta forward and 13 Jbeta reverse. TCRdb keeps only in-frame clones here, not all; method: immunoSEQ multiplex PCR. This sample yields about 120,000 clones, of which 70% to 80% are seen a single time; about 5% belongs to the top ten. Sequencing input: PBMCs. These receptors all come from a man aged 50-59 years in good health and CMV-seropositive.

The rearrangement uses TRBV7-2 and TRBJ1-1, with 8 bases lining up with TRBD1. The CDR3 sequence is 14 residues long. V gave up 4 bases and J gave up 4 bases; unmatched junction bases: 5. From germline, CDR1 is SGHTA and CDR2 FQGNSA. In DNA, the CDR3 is TGTGCCAGCAGCTCCATGGACAGGGCCACTGAAGCTTTCTTT. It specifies CASSSMDRATEAFF.

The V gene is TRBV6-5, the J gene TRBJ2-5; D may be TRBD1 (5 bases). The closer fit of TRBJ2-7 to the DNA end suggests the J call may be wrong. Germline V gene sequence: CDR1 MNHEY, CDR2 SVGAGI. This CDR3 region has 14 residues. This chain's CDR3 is CASSPNQGSYEQYF. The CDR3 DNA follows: TGTGCCAGCAGCCCTAATCAGGGCTCCTACGAGCAGTACTTC.

CDR3 sequence: CASSPKTSGDTDTQYF. CDR3 nucleotides: TGTGCCAGCAGCCCTAAGACTAGCGGGGACACAGATACGCAGTATTTT. This sequence joins TRBV9 and TRBJ2-3, with 11 bases lining up with TRBD2. With 4 bases clipped from V and 2 bases from J, the junction kept 6 bases outside the gene matches. Germline-derived CDR1 and CDR2 are SGDLS and YYNGEE. This CDR3 spans 16 amino acids.

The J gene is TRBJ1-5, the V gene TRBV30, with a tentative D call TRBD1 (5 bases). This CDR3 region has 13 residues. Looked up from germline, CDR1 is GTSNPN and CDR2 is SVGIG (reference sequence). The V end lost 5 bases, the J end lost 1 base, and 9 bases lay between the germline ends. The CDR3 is CAWGGTSNQPQHF. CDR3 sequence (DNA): TGTGCCTGGGGGGGGACCAGCAATCAGCCCCAGCATTTT.

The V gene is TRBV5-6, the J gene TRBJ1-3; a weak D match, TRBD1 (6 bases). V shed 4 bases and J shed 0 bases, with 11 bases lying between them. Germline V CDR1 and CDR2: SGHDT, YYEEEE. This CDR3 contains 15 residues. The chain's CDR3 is CASSLDRSSGNTIYF. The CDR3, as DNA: TGTGCCAGCAGCCTGGACAGAAGCTCTGGAAACACCATATATTTT.

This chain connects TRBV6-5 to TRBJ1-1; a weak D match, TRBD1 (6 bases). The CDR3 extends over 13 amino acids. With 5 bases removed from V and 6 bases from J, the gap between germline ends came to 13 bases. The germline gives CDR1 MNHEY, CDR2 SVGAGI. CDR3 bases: TGTGCCAGCAGTCTAACAGGGACCCCTGAAGCTTTCTTT. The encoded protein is CASSLTGTPEAFF.

CDR3 coding DNA: TGTGCCAGCAGAGAACAGGGCTCTGTTGTTCAGACCCAGTACTTC. This encodes CASREQGSVVQTQYF. This chain uses TRBV13 with TRBJ2-5, with a tentative D call TRBD1 (6 bases). This CDR3 is 15 amino acids long. Germline-derived CDR1 and CDR2 are PRHDT and FYEKMQ (reference sequence). Trimming took off 6 bases at V and 6 bases at J, with 20 bases between the two ends.

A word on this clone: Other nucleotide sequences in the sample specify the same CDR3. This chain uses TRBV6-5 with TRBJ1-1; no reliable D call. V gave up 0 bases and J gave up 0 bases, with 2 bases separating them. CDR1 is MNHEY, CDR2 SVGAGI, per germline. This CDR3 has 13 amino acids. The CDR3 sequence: CASSYSMNTEAFF. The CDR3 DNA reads TGTGCCAGCAGTTACTCTATGAACACTGAAGCTTTCTTT.

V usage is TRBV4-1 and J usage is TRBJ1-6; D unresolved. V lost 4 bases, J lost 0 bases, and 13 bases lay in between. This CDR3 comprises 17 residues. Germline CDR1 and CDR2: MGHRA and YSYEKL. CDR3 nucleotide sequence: TGCGCCAGCAGCCTCCCCCCAGGCAGCTCCTATAATTCACCCCTCCACTTT. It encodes CASSLPPGSSYNSPLHF.

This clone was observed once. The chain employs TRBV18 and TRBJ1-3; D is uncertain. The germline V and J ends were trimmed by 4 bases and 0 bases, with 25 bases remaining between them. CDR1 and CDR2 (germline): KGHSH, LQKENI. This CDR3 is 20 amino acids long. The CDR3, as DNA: TGTGCCAGCTCACAAAACCCGAGCGGCGGACGGTTACTCTCTGGAAACACCATATATTTT. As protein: CASSQNPSGGRLLSGNTIYF.

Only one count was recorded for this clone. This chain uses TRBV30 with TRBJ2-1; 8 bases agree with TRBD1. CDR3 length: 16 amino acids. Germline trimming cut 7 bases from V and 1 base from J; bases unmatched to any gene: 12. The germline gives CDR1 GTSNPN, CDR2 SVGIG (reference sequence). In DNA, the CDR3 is TGTGCCTTAGGACAGGGCCCTTCCTTTTCCTACAATGAGCAGTTCTTC. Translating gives CALGQGPSFSYNEQFF.

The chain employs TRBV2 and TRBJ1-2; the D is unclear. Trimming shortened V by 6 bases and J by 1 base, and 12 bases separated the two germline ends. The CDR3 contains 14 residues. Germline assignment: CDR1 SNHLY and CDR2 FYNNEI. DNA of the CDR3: TGTGCCAGCAGCACAGAAGTTAATAACTATGGCTACACCTTC. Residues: CASSTEVNNYGYTF.

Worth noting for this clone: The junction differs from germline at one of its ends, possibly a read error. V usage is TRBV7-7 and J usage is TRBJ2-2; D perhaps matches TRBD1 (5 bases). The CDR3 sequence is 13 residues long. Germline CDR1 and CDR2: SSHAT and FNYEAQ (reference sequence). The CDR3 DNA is TGTGCTAGCAGCACCCAGGGTAACGGGGAGCTGTTTTTT. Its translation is CASSTQGNGELFF.

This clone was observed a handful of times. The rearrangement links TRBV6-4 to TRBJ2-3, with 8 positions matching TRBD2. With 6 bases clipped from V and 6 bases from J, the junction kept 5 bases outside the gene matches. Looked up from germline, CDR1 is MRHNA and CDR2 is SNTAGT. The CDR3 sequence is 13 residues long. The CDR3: CASSKLAEDTQYF. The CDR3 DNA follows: TGTGCCAGCAGCAAACTAGCGGAGGATACGCAGTATTTT.

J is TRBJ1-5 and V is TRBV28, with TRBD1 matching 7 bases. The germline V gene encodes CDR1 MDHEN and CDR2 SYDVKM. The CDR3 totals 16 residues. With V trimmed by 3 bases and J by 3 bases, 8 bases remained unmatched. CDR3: CASSLEGARNNQPQHF. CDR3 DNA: TGTGCCAGCAGTTTGGAGGGGGCGCGGAACAATCAGCCCCAGCATTTT.

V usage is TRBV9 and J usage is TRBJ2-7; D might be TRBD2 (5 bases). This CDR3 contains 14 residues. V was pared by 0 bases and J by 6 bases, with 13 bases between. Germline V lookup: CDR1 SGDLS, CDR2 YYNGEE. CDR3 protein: CASSVGLASSEQYF. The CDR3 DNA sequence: TGTGCCAGCAGCGTAGGTTTAGCGAGCTCCGAGCAGTACTTC.

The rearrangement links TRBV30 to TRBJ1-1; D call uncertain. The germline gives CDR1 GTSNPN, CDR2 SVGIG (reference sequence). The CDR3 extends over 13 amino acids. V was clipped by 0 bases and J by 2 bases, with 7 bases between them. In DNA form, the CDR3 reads TGTGCCTGGAGTGTACTGGGCAACACTGAAGCTTTCTTT. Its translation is CAWSVLGNTEAFF. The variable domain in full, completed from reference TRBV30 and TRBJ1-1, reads SQTIHQWPATLVQPVGSPLSLECTVEGTSNPNLYWYRQAAGRGLQLLFYSVGIGQISSEVPQNLSASRPQDRQFILSSKKLLLSDSGFYLCAWSVLGNTEAFFGQGTRLTVV.

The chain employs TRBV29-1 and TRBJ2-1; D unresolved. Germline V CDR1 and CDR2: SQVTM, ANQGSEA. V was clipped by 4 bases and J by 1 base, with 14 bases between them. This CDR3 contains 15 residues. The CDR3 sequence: CSVVGQVDSYNEQFF. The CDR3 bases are TGCAGCGTTGTGGGCCAGGTAGATTCCTACAATGAGCAGTTCTTC.

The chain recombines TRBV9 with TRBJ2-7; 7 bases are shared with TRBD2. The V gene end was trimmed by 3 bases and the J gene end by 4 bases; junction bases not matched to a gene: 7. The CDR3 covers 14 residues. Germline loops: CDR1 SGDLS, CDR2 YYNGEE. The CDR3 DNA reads TGTGCCAGCAGCGAAGGCGGGAGTAAATACGAGCAGTACTTC. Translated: CASSEGGSKYEQYF. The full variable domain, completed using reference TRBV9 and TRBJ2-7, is DSGVTQTPKHLITATGQRVTLRCSPRSGDLSVYWYQQSLDQGLQFLIQYYNGEERAKGNILERFSAQQFPDLHSELNLSSLELGDSALYFCASSEGGSKYEQYFGPGTRLTVT.

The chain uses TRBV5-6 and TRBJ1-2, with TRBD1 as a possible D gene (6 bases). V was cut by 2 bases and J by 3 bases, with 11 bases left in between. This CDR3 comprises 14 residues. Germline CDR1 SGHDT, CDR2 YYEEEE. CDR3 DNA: TGTGCCAGCAGCTTCCTGACAGGTGACTATGGCTACACCTTC. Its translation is CASSFLTGDYGYTF.

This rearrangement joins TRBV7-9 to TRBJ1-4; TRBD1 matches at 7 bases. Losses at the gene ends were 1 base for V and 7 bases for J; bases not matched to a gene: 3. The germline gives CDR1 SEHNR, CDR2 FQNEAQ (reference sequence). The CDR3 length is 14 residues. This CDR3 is CASSLEGAGEKLFF. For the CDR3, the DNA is TGTGCCAGCAGCTTAGAGGGGGCCGGTGAAAAACTGTTTTTT.

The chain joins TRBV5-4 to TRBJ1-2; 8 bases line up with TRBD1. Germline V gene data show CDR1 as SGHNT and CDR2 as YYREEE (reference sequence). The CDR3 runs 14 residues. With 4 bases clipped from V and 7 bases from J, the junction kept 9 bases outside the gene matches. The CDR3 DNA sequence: TGTGCCAGCAGCCCCCCCCAGGGGGCTTCTGGCTACACCTTC. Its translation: CASSPPQGASGYTF. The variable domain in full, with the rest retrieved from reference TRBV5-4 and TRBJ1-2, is ETGVTQSPTHLIKTRGQQVTLRCSSQSGHNTVSWYQQALGQGPQFIFQYYREEENGRGNFPPRFSGLQFPNYSSELNVNALELDDSALYLCASSPPQGASGYTFGSGTRLTVV.

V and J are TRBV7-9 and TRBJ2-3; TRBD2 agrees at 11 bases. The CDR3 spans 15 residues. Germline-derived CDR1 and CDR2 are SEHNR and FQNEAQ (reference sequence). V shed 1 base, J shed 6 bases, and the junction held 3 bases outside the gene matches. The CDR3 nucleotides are TGTGCCAGCAGCTTAGGACTAGCGGGAAGGGATACGCAGTATTTT. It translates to CASSLGLAGRDTQYF.

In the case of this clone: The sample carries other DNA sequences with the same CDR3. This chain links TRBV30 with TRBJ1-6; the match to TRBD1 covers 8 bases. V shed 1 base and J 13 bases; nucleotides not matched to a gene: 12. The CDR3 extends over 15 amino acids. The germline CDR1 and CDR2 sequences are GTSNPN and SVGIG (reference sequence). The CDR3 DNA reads TGTGCCTGGAGTGGGGCCAGGGGGCTGAAATCCCCCCTCCACTTT. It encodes CAWSGARGLKSPLHF. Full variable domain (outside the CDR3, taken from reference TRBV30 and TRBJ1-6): SQTIHQWPATLVQPVGSPLSLECTVEGTSNPNLYWYRQAAGRGLQLLFYSVGIGQISSEVPQNLSASRPQDRQFILSSKKLLLSDSGFYLCAWSGARGLKSPLHFGNGTRLTVT.

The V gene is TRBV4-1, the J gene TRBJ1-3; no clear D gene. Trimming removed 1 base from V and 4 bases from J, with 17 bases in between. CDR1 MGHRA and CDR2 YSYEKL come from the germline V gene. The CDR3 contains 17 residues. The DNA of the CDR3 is TGCGCCAGCAGCCAAGCGGGCGGGAACTCACGCGGAAACACCATATATTTT. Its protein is CASSQAGGNSRGNTIYF.

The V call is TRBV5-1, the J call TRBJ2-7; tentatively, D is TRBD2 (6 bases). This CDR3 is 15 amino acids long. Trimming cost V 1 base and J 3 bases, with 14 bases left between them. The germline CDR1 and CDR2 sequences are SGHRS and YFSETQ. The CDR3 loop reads CASSLFAGSNYEQYF. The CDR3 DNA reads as TGCGCCAGCAGCTTGTTCGCGGGATCTAACTACGAGCAGTACTTC.